One T cell receptor beta chain is described in this entry. V gave up 1 base and J gave up 8 bases; unmatched junction bases: 5. Germline V gene data show CDR1 as GTSNPN and CDR2 as SVGIG (reference sequence). The CDR3 is 13 amino acids. This specimen belongs to a study of blood T cell repertoires in COVID-19. Study details: COVID-19 samples collected from the United States, Italy and Spain covered acute and convalescent phases. Sources were T cells, B-cell-depleted T cells, or PBMCs; the material itself was cDNA or gDNA.

Original handling: The authors estimated nucleated cell counts from reference gene primer amplification. Sequenced by immunoSEQ multiplex PCR; TCRdb stores in-frame clones only, minus some. Clone size and V and J calls were adopted from that table, with D and trimming inferred from the DNA. The sample lists some 56,000 clones; about 70% were seen once. Source material: peripheral blood. The chain uses TRBV30 and TRBJ2-1; 7 bases are a match to TRBD2. This clonotype was sampled from a woman aged 45-65 years with active or convalescent COVID-19. The CDR3 DNA reads TGTGCCTGGAGTGCTCGGGACTATTATGAGCAGTTCTTC. This gives the protein CAWSARDYYEQFF.